The 15 T cell receptor beta chains below all came from one sample that was sequenced in a study of blood T cell repertoires in COVID-19. This table comes from immunoSEQ multiplex PCR, and its TCRdb copy is limited to in-frame clones, with some not included. The sample records approximately 280,000 clones, approximately 89% being singletons. The sample taken for sequencing was PBMCs or T cells enriched from blood (not recorded which). All receptors derive from a woman aged 55-70 years who had recovered from COVID-19.

The rearrangement uses TRBV10-2 and TRBJ1-3; 9 bases are shared with TRBD1. The germline V gene encodes CDR1 WSHSY and CDR2 SAAADI. After removal of 3 bases from V and 4 bases from J, the junction contained 4 bases not matched to a gene. CDR3 size: 15 residues. CDR3: CASSEQGALGNTIYF. CDR3 coding DNA: TGCGCCAGCAGTGAACAGGGGGCGTTAGGAAACACCATATATTTT.

The V call is TRBV6-5, the J call TRBJ1-2; no definite D call. Germline CDR1 MNHEY, CDR2 SVGAGI. The CDR3 is made up of 13 amino acids. The V gene lost 6 bases and the J gene lost 8 bases, with 16 bases spanning the gap. CDR3 nucleotides: TGTGCCAGCAGAAGCGACGGCGGGAAGGGCTACACCTTC. Protein sequence: CASRSDGGKGYTF.

The genes are TRBV10-3 and TRBJ2-3, with D possibly being TRBD1 (6 bases). The germline V gene has CDR1 ENHRY and CDR2 SYGVKD. V lost 8 bases and J lost 4, with 16 bases in between. The CDR3 spans 14 residues. CDR3 in amino acids: CAIRGGGAADTQYF. DNA of the CDR3: TGTGCCATCCGCGGTGGGGGCGCCGCAGATACGCAGTATTTT.

V usage is TRBV7-2 and J usage is TRBJ2-2, with D possibly matching TRBD2 (6 bases). CDR3 length: 15 amino acids. Deletions cut 3 bases from V and 4 bases from J, with 12 bases between. The germline V gene has CDR1 SGHTA and CDR2 FQGNSA. The CDR3 DNA reads as TGTGCCAGCAGCTTTGCGGGGTCGAGCACCGGGGAGCTGTTTTTT. Amino acid sequence: CASSFAGSSTGELFF.

This chain connects TRBV27 to TRBJ1-2; the D is unclear. Trimming stripped 2 bases from V and 1 base from J, with 11 bases between. This CDR3 has 15 residues. CDR1 and CDR2 from the germline V gene are MNHEY and SMNVEV (reference sequence). The CDR3 loop reads CASSLVKGGNYGYTF. For the CDR3, the DNA is TGTGCCAGCAGTTTAGTTAAGGGAGGTAACTATGGCTACACCTTC.

V gene TRBV4-1 combines with J gene TRBJ1-1, with 7 bases fitting TRBD1. Germline CDR1 is MGHRA and CDR2 is YSYEKL. V shed 2 bases, J shed 5 bases, and the junction held 8 bases outside the gene matches. The CDR3 extends over 15 amino acids. The chain's CDR3 is CASSQPQRGRTEAFF. CDR3 DNA sequence: TGCGCCAGCAGCCAACCCCAGAGGGGGCGGACTGAAGCTTTCTTT.

This chain connects TRBV2 to TRBJ2-5; 12 bases agree with TRBD2. The CDR3 sequence is 16 residues long. The V gene end was trimmed by 7 bases and the J gene end by 4 bases; junction bases not matched to a gene: 10. Germline CDR1 and CDR2: SNHLY and FYNNEI. CDR3 sequence reads: CASKSKSGLAGETQYF. Written as DNA, the CDR3 is TGTGCCAGCAAGTCAAAATCGGGACTAGCGGGAGAGACCCAGTACTTC.

The chain combines TRBV5-4 with TRBJ1-6; the match to TRBD1 covers 12 bases. The germline CDR1 and CDR2 sequences are SGHNT and YYREEE (reference sequence). The V and J ends lost 1 base and 12 bases, in that order; junction bases with no gene match: 8. The CDR3 contains 16 residues. CDR3 in DNA: TGTGCCAGCAGCTTGCCTGGGACAGGGGGCGAGGTACCCCTCCACTTT. Protein product: CASSLPGTGGEVPLHF.

This sequence joins TRBV3-1 (or the pseudogene TRBV3-2) and TRBJ1-2; 7 bases align to TRBD1. CDR3 length: 16 amino acids. CDR1 and CDR2 from the germline V gene are LGHDT and YNNKEL (reference sequence). After removal of 4 bases from V and 4 bases from J, the junction contained 12 bases not matched to a gene. DNA for the CDR3: TGTGCCAGCAGCCTCAAAGGACAGGAGTCTCTCTATGGCTACACCTTC. It yields the protein CASSLKGQESLYGYTF.

CDR3: CASSDPARGNYGYTF. In DNA, the CDR3 is TGCGCCAGCAGCGACCCTGCAAGGGGGAACTATGGCTACACCTTC. J is TRBJ1-2 and V is TRBV5-1, with a possible D match to TRBD1 (6 bases). The CDR3 loop spans 15 amino acids. Trimming removed 4 bases from V and 2 bases from J, with 15 bases in between. From germline, CDR1 is SGHRS and CDR2 YFSETQ.

The rearrangement joins TRBV27 to TRBJ2-7, with D uncertain. Germline CDR1 reads MNHEY; CDR2 reads SMNVEV (reference sequence). Trimming removed 6 bases at V and 1 base at J, with 10 bases between. This CDR3 spans 13 amino acids. In DNA form, the CDR3 reads TGTGCCAGCAGACTTGGCGGTTCCTACGAGCAGTACTTC. It encodes CASRLGGSYEQYF.

V usage is TRBV27 and J usage is TRBJ1-5; TRBD1 is a possible D gene (6 bases). In germline, CDR1 is MNHEY, CDR2 SMNVEV (reference sequence). V lost 4 bases to trimming and J lost 7 bases, with 20 bases between them. This CDR3 comprises 16 residues. CDR3 sequence: CASSSSGTIRKQPQHF. CDR3 sequence (DNA): TGTGCCAGCAGTTCCTCCGGGACAATTCGAAAACAGCCCCAGCATTTT.

This clone was observed a handful of times. The chain joins TRBV6-5 to TRBJ2-7, with 10 bases aligning to TRBD2. Looked up from germline, CDR1 is MNHEY and CDR2 is SVGAGI. The CDR3 length is 13 residues. The trim removed 5 bases at V and 6 bases at J, leaving 4 bases unmatched. The DNA for the CDR3 is TGTGCCAGCAGTAGAATAGCGGGAGGCGAGCAGTACTTC. The encoded protein is CASSRIAGGEQYF.

The chain joins TRBV5-1 to TRBJ2-1; TRBD2 matches at 9 bases. The CDR3 runs 18 residues. V lost 1 base to trimming and J lost 4 bases; unmatched junction nucleotides: 12. Germline V gene lookup returns CDR1 SGHRS and CDR2 YFSETQ. The CDR3 DNA sequence: TGCGCCAGCAGCTTGATCGCCCTGGGACTAGCTGATTACAATGAGCAGTTCTTC. It encodes CASSLIALGLADYNEQFF.

In this sample, this clone turned up once. The J gene is TRBJ1-1, the V gene TRBV3-1 (or the pseudogene TRBV3-2); a possible D gene is TRBD1 (5 bases). Deletions cut 0 bases from V and 10 bases from J, with 9 bases between. The CDR3 is 12 amino acids. Germline-derived CDR1 and CDR2 are LGHDT and YNNKEL (reference sequence). The CDR3 region has the DNA TGTGCCAGCAGCCAAGATAATAGGGGAGCTTTCTTT. It specifies CASSQDNRGAFF.